This is a list of T cell receptor beta chains from one sample in a study of blood T cell repertoires in COVID-19. Libraries were prepared by immunoSEQ multiplex PCR; TCRdb keeps only in-frame clonotypes and omits some of them. The top ten clones hold about 0.5% of a sample with around 70,000 clones, around 89% of them seen once. Material for sequencing was peripheral blood. The origin of the receptors is a man aged 55 to 70 with acute or convalescent COVID-19. Each CDR3 is given with its conserved first and last residue. The D gene is left open where the match is weak. The size of a clone is reported for some rows only, either as once, few or many, or as a class for expanded clones.

D gene: .
V gene: TRBV3-1/TRBV3-2
clone size: .
J gene: TRBJ1-5
CDR3 protein: CASSQGGQGRSASNQPQHF
CDR3 DNA: TGTGCCAGCAGCCAAGGGGGACAAGGTAGGTCGGCAAGCAATCAGCCCCAGCATTTT

D gene: .
V gene: TRBV6-6
clone size: .
J gene: TRBJ1-1
CDR3 protein: CASSYGQGRTEAFF
CDR3 DNA: TGTGCCAGCAGTTACGGGCAGGGCAGGACTGAAGCTTTCTTT

D gene: .
V gene: TRBV7-9
clone size: few
J gene: TRBJ2-1
CDR3 protein: CASSRGANEQFF
CDR3 DNA: TGTGCCAGCAGCCGGGGGGCGAATGAGCAGTTCTTC

D gene: .
V gene: TRBV20-1
clone size: .
J gene: TRBJ2-1
CDR3 protein: CSATPYNEQFF
CDR3 DNA: TGCAGTGCCACACCGTACAATGAGCAGTTCTTC

D gene: TRBD1
V gene: TRBV10-1
clone size: .
J gene: TRBJ2-2
CDR3 protein: CASSGTANTGELFF
CDR3 DNA: TGCGCCAGCTCGGGGACAGCAAACACCGGGGAGCTGTTTTTT

D gene: .
V gene: TRBV30
clone size: .
J gene: TRBJ1-5
CDR3 protein: CAWSPGNQPQHF
CDR3 DNA: TGTGCCTGGAGTCCAGGTAATCAGCCCCAGCATTTT

D gene: .
V gene: TRBV7-9
clone size: .
J gene: TRBJ1-5
CDR3 protein: CASSLGPQPQHF
CDR3 DNA: TGTGCCAGCAGCTTAGGGCCTCAGCCCCAGCATTTT

D gene: TRBD1
V gene: TRBV18
clone size: few
J gene: TRBJ2-5
CDR3 protein: CASSAQGAGETQYF
CDR3 DNA: TGTGCCAGCTCAGCCCAGGGGGCTGGAGAGACCCAGTACTTC

D gene: .
V gene: TRBV5-1
clone size: .
J gene: TRBJ1-5
CDR3 protein: CASRSGENSNQPQHF
CDR3 DNA: TGCGCCAGCAGGTCAGGGGAAAATAGCAATCAGCCCCAGCATTTT

D gene: .
V gene: TRBV18
clone size: once
J gene: TRBJ2-7
CDR3 protein: CASSPLDIIADEQYF
CDR3 DNA: TGTGCCAGCTCACCCCTGGATATTATCGCGGACGAGCAGTACTTC

D gene: TRBD1
V gene: TRBV3-1/TRBV3-2
clone size: .
J gene: TRBJ1-5
CDR3 protein: CASSYGTGGRQPQHF
CDR3 DNA: TGTGCCAGCAGCTACGGGACAGGGGGTAGACAGCCCCAGCATTTT

D gene: .
V gene: TRBV20-1
clone size: .
J gene: TRBJ1-2
CDR3 protein: CSASPRNGYTF
CDR3 DNA: TGCAGTGCTAGTCCGCGGAATGGCTACACCTTC

D gene: .
V gene: TRBV10-3
clone size: .
J gene: TRBJ1-1
CDR3 protein: CAIMERGTEAFF
CDR3 DNA: TGTGCCATCATGGAACGGGGGACTGAAGCTTTCTTT

D gene: TRBD1
V gene: TRBV6-5
clone size: few
J gene: TRBJ1-2
CDR3 protein: CASSRQGGDDYGYTF
CDR3 DNA: TGTGCCAGCAGCCGGCAGGGGGGCGATGACTATGGCTACACCTTC

D gene: TRBD1
V gene: TRBV6-5
clone size: .
J gene: TRBJ1-1
CDR3 protein: CASSYSRQGWGTEAFF
CDR3 DNA: TGTGCCAGCAGTTACTCGAGACAGGGATGGGGTACTGAAGCTTTCTTT

D gene: TRBD2
V gene: TRBV5-4
clone size: .
J gene: TRBJ2-5
CDR3 protein: CASSLLPTSGGRLQETQYF
CDR3 DNA: TGTGCCAGCAGCTTGCTCCCGACTAGCGGGGGGCGGCTCCAAGAGACCCAGTACTTC

D gene: TRBD1
V gene: TRBV7-8
clone size: .
J gene: TRBJ1-5
CDR3 protein: CASSLGDSPQPQHF
CDR3 DNA: TGTGCCAGCAGCTTAGGGGACAGTCCGCAGCCCCAGCATTTT

D gene: .
V gene: TRBV7-2
clone size: once
J gene: TRBJ2-7
CDR3 protein: CASSLRIEGAYEQYF
CDR3 DNA: TGTGCCAGCAGCTTACGGATTGAGGGGGCCTACGAGCAGTACTTC

D gene: .
V gene: TRBV6-5
clone size: .
J gene: TRBJ1-2
CDR3 protein: CASSYRAGGSYTF
CDR3 DNA: TGTGCCAGCAGTTACAGGGCCGGGGGAAGCTACACCTTC

D gene: TRBD1
V gene: TRBV5-5
clone size: .
J gene: TRBJ2-5
CDR3 protein: CASSRDRGLETQYF
CDR3 DNA: TGTGCCAGCAGCAGGGACAGGGGGTTGGAGACCCAGTACTTC

D gene: .
V gene: TRBV9
clone size: .
J gene: TRBJ1-2
CDR3 protein: CASSPPWGRGGYGYTF
CDR3 DNA: TGTGCCAGCAGCCCTCCTTGGGGGAGGGGAGGCTATGGCTACACCTTC

D gene: .
V gene: TRBV12-3/TRBV12-4
clone size: once
J gene: TRBJ2-2
CDR3 protein: CASIVGGAGELFF
CDR3 DNA: TGTGCCAGCATAGTGGGCGGGGCCGGGGAGCTGTTTTTT

D gene: TRBD1
V gene: TRBV5-4
clone size: .
J gene: TRBJ1-2
CDR3 protein: CASSDRQGANYGYTF
CDR3 DNA: TGTGCCAGCAGCGATCGACAGGGAGCTAACTATGGCTACACCTTC

D gene: .
V gene: TRBV27
clone size: .
J gene: TRBJ2-1
CDR3 protein: CASSHFEVNEQFF
CDR3 DNA: TGTGCCAGCAGCCATTTCGAGGTAAATGAGCAGTTCTTC

D gene: .
V gene: TRBV5-1
clone size: few
J gene: TRBJ1-2
CDR3 protein: CASSLSPASGYTF
CDR3 DNA: TGCGCCAGCAGCCTATCCCCTGCATCTGGCTACACCTTC

D gene: .
V gene: TRBV11-2
clone size: .
J gene: TRBJ1-2
CDR3 protein: CASSLYRVGYGYTF
CDR3 DNA: TGTGCCAGCAGCTTATACCGGGTTGGCTATGGCTACACCTTC

D gene: .
V gene: TRBV30
clone size: once
J gene: TRBJ1-3
CDR3 protein: CAWKLQGASGNTIYF
CDR3 DNA: TGTGCCTGGAAGTTGCAAGGGGCCTCTGGAAACACCATATATTTT

D gene: .
V gene: TRBV5-1
clone size: .
J gene: TRBJ1-2
CDR3 protein: CASSIQTGGGYTF
CDR3 DNA: TGCGCCAGCAGCATACAGACAGGAGGTGGCTACACCTTC

D gene: .
V gene: TRBV9
clone size: .
J gene: TRBJ1-3
CDR3 protein: CASSVGSQRGNTIYF
CDR3 DNA: TGTGCCAGCAGCGTAGGGTCTCAGCGGGGAAACACCATATATTTT

D gene: TRBD1
V gene: TRBV2
clone size: .
J gene: TRBJ1-6
CDR3 protein: CASSLEGTGGSSPLHF
CDR3 DNA: TGTGCCAGCAGCCTGGAGGGGACAGGGGGCAGTTCACCCCTCCACTTT

D gene: TRBD1
V gene: TRBV5-1
clone size: .
J gene: TRBJ1-4
CDR3 protein: CASSFEPGTGGEKLFF
CDR3 DNA: TGCGCCAGCAGCTTTGAGCCCGGGACAGGGGGTGAAAAACTGTTTTTT

D gene: .
V gene: TRBV3-1/TRBV3-2
clone size: .
J gene: TRBJ2-4
CDR3 protein: CASSQEPGPIAKNIQYF
CDR3 DNA: TGTGCCAGCAGCCAAGAGCCGGGTCCAATAGCCAAAAACATTCAGTACTTC

D gene: .
V gene: TRBV19
clone size: .
J gene: TRBJ1-1
CDR3 protein: CASSRDGGTEAFF
CDR3 DNA: TGTGCCAGTAGTCGGGACGGGGGCACTGAAGCTTTCTTT

D gene: .
V gene: TRBV5-1
clone size: .
J gene: TRBJ1-1
CDR3 protein: CASSTNRANTEAFF
CDR3 DNA: TGCGCCAGCAGCACCAACAGGGCGAACACTGAAGCTTTCTTT

D gene: TRBD2
V gene: TRBV2
clone size: .
J gene: TRBJ2-1
CDR3 protein: CASSELAGGALNEQFF
CDR3 DNA: TGTGCCAGCAGTGAGTTAGCGGGAGGTGCCCTAAATGAGCAGTTCTTC

D gene: .
V gene: TRBV18
clone size: .
J gene: TRBJ2-1
CDR3 protein: CASSPTRGLSSYNEQFF
CDR3 DNA: TGTGCCAGCTCACCCACGCGGGGGCTGAGCTCCTACAATGAGCAGTTCTTC

D gene: TRBD2
V gene: TRBV7-8
clone size: .
J gene: TRBJ2-7
CDR3 protein: CASSGVREAEQYF
CDR3 DNA: TGTGCCAGCAGCGGGGTCCGGGAGGCCGAGCAGTACTTC

D gene: .
V gene: TRBV30
clone size: .
J gene: TRBJ1-6
CDR3 protein: CAWSVRVIGDFSSYNSPLHF
CDR3 DNA: TGTGCCTGGAGTGTACGGGTGATCGGGGACTTTAGCTCCTATAATTCACCCCTCCACTTT

D gene: .
V gene: TRBV6-5
clone size: .
J gene: TRBJ1-2
CDR3 protein: CASSYRVRGYGYTF
CDR3 DNA: TGTGCCAGCAGTTACAGGGTCCGGGGGTATGGCTACACCTTC

D gene: TRBD2
V gene: TRBV5-4
clone size: once
J gene: TRBJ2-2
CDR3 protein: CASSLPLAGDTGELFF
CDR3 DNA: TGTGCCAGCAGCCTGCCACTAGCGGGGGACACCGGGGAGCTGTTTTTT

D gene: .
V gene: TRBV6-5
clone size: .
J gene: TRBJ1-1
CDR3 protein: CASGWHATEAFF
CDR3 DNA: TGTGCCAGCGGTTGGCACGCTACTGAAGCTTTCTTT

D gene: .
V gene: TRBV14
clone size: once
J gene: TRBJ2-2
CDR3 protein: CASSRGQPKNTGELFF
CDR3 DNA: TGTGCCAGCAGCCGAGGACAGCCTAAGAACACCGGGGAGCTGTTTTTT

D gene: .
V gene: TRBV19
clone size: .
J gene: TRBJ2-2
CDR3 protein: CASSIRQSVGGSITGELFF
CDR3 DNA: TGTGCCAGTAGTATCAGACAGTCAGTAGGTGGATCAATTACCGGGGAGCTGTTTTTT

D gene: .
V gene: TRBV29-1
clone size: .
J gene: TRBJ2-1
CDR3 protein: CSVTLSYRRVDPTEEQFF
CDR3 DNA: TGCAGCGTTACCCTCTCTTATAGGCGGGTCGATCCGACGGAAGAGCAGTTCTTC